The rows below give T cell receptor beta chains drawn from one sample of a study of cytotoxic CD8 clonotypes in ibrutinib-treated CLL. Sequencing was performed with immunoSEQ multiplex PCR; in TCRdb, only in-frame clones are kept and a portion is missing. In the table there are more than 200,000 clones, 70% of which are singletons. Sequenced material: PBMCs, taken after 24 months of ibrutinib treatment. The receptor set was obtained from a human donor with chronic lymphocytic leukemia. Both conserved end residues are part of each CDR3. D genes are given only for firm matches. Clone size is not always given. Where it is, it says once, few, many or a class for expanded clones.

clone size: .; D gene: TRBD2; V gene: TRBV4-1; J gene: TRBJ2-3; CDR3 DNA: TGCGCCAGCAGCCAAGACGGGGGTAGCGGGAGCACAGATACGCAGTATTTT; CDR3 protein: CASSQDGGSGSTDTQYF
clone size: .; D gene: .; V gene: TRBV5-1; J gene: TRBJ2-7; CDR3 DNA: TGCGCCAGCAGCTACAGGGGAGGGAACGAGCAGTACTTC; CDR3 protein: CASSYRGGNEQYF
clone size: .; D gene: .; V gene: TRBV25-1; J gene: TRBJ2-2; CDR3 DNA: TGTGCCAGCAGTGATGGCCGAGTGGGAACCGGGGAGCTGTTTTTT; CDR3 protein: CASSDGRVGTGELFF
clone size: few; D gene: TRBD2; V gene: TRBV27; J gene: TRBJ2-7; CDR3 DNA: TGTGCCAGCAGTGCCCCCAGATCCCCCTCCGGGAGGCTCCACGAGCAGTACTTC; CDR3 protein: CASSAPRSPSGRLHEQYF
clone size: few; D gene: TRBD1; V gene: TRBV25-1; J gene: TRBJ2-7; CDR3 DNA: TGTGCCAGCAGTGCCGTACCGGGACAGGGGGCGCTTGAGCAGTACTTC; CDR3 protein: CASSAVPGQGALEQYF
clone size: .; D gene: TRBD1; V gene: TRBV27; J gene: TRBJ1-2; CDR3 DNA: TGTGCCAGCAGTTGGGACAGGGTTGCGCTCTATGGCTACACCTTC; CDR3 protein: CASSWDRVALYGYTF
clone size: .; D gene: TRBD1; V gene: TRBV4-2; J gene: TRBJ2-2; CDR3 DNA: TGTGCCAGCAGCCAAACCGACAGGGGGCCCCTCACCGGGGAGCTGTTTTTT; CDR3 protein: CASSQTDRGPLTGELFF
clone size: once; D gene: .; V gene: TRBV7-8; J gene: TRBJ1-4; CDR3 DNA: TGTGCCAGCAGCTCCGGGGCCGAAAAACTGTTTTTT; CDR3 protein: CASSSGAEKLFF
clone size: .; D gene: TRBD2; V gene: TRBV10-1; J gene: TRBJ2-1; CDR3 DNA: TGCGCCAGCAGTGAGTCTGGACTAGCGCGAATATCTTGTTACAATGAGCAGTTCTTC; CDR3 protein: CASSESGLARISCYNEQFF
clone size: once; D gene: .; V gene: TRBV30; J gene: TRBJ2-6; CDR3 DNA: TGTGCCGGACCCGGGACTGGAGCTGGGGCCAACGTCCTGACTTTC; CDR3 protein: CAGPGTGAGANVLTF
clone size: .; D gene: .; V gene: TRBV25-1; J gene: TRBJ2-7; CDR3 DNA: TGTGCCAGCAGTGCCTCGGGACGGCGGACCTACGAGCAGTACTTC; CDR3 protein: CASSASGRRTYEQYF
clone size: .; D gene: TRBD1; V gene: TRBV6-5; J gene: TRBJ1-4; CDR3 DNA: TGTGCCAGCTACCTTGGACAGGGACTTGAAAAACTGTTTTTT; CDR3 protein: CASYLGQGLEKLFF
clone size: .; D gene: .; V gene: TRBV7-3; J gene: TRBJ2-2; CDR3 DNA: TGTGCCAGCAGCCTCTCCGGGAACACCGGGGAGCTGTTTTTT; CDR3 protein: CASSLSGNTGELFF
clone size: .; D gene: TRBD2; V gene: TRBV11-3; J gene: TRBJ2-5; CDR3 DNA: TGTGCCAGCAGCTTGTCTCCGGGACTAGCAATAGAGACCCAGTACTTC; CDR3 protein: CASSLSPGLAIETQYF
clone size: .; D gene: .; V gene: TRBV9; J gene: TRBJ1-2; CDR3 DNA: TGTGCCAGCAGCAACATGTTGGACGGTACTAACTATGGCTACACCTTC; CDR3 protein: CASSNMLDGTNYGYTF
clone size: .; D gene: .; V gene: TRBV5-6; J gene: TRBJ2-1; CDR3 DNA: TGTGCCAGCAGCTTCGAGGGAGCCAGTTACAATGAGCAGTTCTTC; CDR3 protein: CASSFEGASYNEQFF
clone size: .; D gene: .; V gene: TRBV2; J gene: TRBJ2-5; CDR3 DNA: TGTGCCAGCACCGAAACAGGGACCAGGTACTTC; CDR3 protein: CASTETGTRYF
clone size: .; D gene: .; V gene: TRBV27; J gene: TRBJ2-1; CDR3 DNA: TGTGCCAGCAGTTTATCACCCTTTAACGAGGGGCAGTTCTTC; CDR3 protein: CASSLSPFNEGQFF
clone size: few; D gene: .; V gene: TRBV7-3; J gene: TRBJ2-1; CDR3 DNA: TGTGCCAGCAGCTTGGTCTCTGCAGGTACCTACAATGAGCAGTTCTTC; CDR3 protein: CASSLVSAGTYNEQFF
clone size: .; D gene: TRBD1; V gene: TRBV7-9; J gene: TRBJ2-7; CDR3 DNA: TGTGCCAGCAGCTCCGTCGACAGGGCGAGGGAGCAGTACTTC; CDR3 protein: CASSSVDRAREQYF
clone size: .; D gene: .; V gene: TRBV28; J gene: TRBJ2-5; CDR3 DNA: TGTGCCAGCCGATCGGCGGGCCTTTTGCAAGAGACCCAGTACTTC; CDR3 protein: CASRSAGLLQETQYF
clone size: .; D gene: .; V gene: TRBV11-2; J gene: TRBJ1-3; CDR3 DNA: TGTGCCAGCAGCCAAACCCTCAGTCACTCTGGAAACACCATATATTTT; CDR3 protein: CASSQTLSHSGNTIYF
clone size: .; D gene: .; V gene: TRBV6-5; J gene: TRBJ1-1; CDR3 DNA: TGTGCCAGCAGAAATCAAGGAATGAACACTGAAGCTTTCTTT; CDR3 protein: CASRNQGMNTEAFF
clone size: .; D gene: .; V gene: TRBV2; J gene: TRBJ2-7; CDR3 DNA: TGTGCCAGCAGTGAGCAGGTCCACGAGCAGTACTTC; CDR3 protein: CASSEQVHEQYF
clone size: .; D gene: .; V gene: TRBV28; J gene: TRBJ2-1; CDR3 DNA: TGTGCCAGCGACGGGTTGTTGTACAATGAGCAGTTCTTC; CDR3 protein: CASDGLLYNEQFF
clone size: .; D gene: .; V gene: TRBV5-6; J gene: TRBJ2-1; CDR3 DNA: TGTGCCAGCAGCTTTTGGGGTCGCTCCTACAATGAGCAGTTCTTC; CDR3 protein: CASSFWGRSYNEQFF
clone size: .; D gene: .; V gene: TRBV30; J gene: TRBJ1-3; CDR3 DNA: TGTGCCTGGAGTGTAGGACAGGGAAACACCATATATTTT; CDR3 protein: CAWSVGQGNTIYF
clone size: .; D gene: .; V gene: TRBV28; J gene: TRBJ2-7; CDR3 DNA: TGTGCCAGCAGTTCGCACCTCGGAGGGCTTAGGCGTGAGTACTTC; CDR3 protein: CASSSHLGGLRREYF
clone size: once; D gene: TRBD1; V gene: TRBV9; J gene: TRBJ2-7; CDR3 DNA: TGTGCCAGCAGCTCGGCCGGACAGGGGCTCGACGAGCAGTACTTC; CDR3 protein: CASSSAGQGLDEQYF
clone size: .; D gene: .; V gene: TRBV7-8; J gene: TRBJ2-7; CDR3 DNA: TGTGCCAGCAGCTTAGTTGGGGGAGAGACCTACGAGCAGTACTTC; CDR3 protein: CASSLVGGETYEQYF
clone size: once; D gene: .; V gene: TRBV6-5; J gene: TRBJ2-7; CDR3 DNA: TGTGCCAGCAGCCCCCTGGGGGGCCACGAGCAGTACTTC; CDR3 protein: CASSPLGGHEQYF
clone size: .; D gene: .; V gene: TRBV19; J gene: TRBJ1-1; CDR3 DNA: TGTGCCAGTAGTATATCTTCAGGGACGGACAGGAACACTGAAGCTTTCTTT; CDR3 protein: CASSISSGTDRNTEAFF
clone size: once; D gene: .; V gene: TRBV30; J gene: TRBJ2-3; CDR3 DNA: TGTGCCTGGGGTCCCGAAGTCGATCCCCAGTATTTT; CDR3 protein: CAWGPEVDPQYF
clone size: .; D gene: .; V gene: TRBV2; J gene: TRBJ2-7; CDR3 DNA: TGTGCCAGCAGCCCCCGGGACTCATACGAGCAGTACTTC; CDR3 protein: CASSPRDSYEQYF
clone size: .; D gene: .; V gene: TRBV9; J gene: TRBJ2-1; CDR3 DNA: TGTGCCAGCAGCGCTGTGAGCTCCTACAATGAGCAGTTCTTC; CDR3 protein: CASSAVSSYNEQFF
clone size: .; D gene: TRBD2; V gene: TRBV7-3; J gene: TRBJ2-3; CDR3 DNA: TGTGCCAGCAGCTCCTCTATAGCGGGAGGTACAGATACGCAGTATTTT; CDR3 protein: CASSSSIAGGTDTQYF
clone size: few; D gene: .; V gene: TRBV6-1; J gene: TRBJ2-2; CDR3 DNA: TGTGCCAGCAGTGAAGGGGTGTGGACCGGGGAGCTGTTTTTT; CDR3 protein: CASSEGVWTGELFF
clone size: .; D gene: TRBD1; V gene: TRBV2; J gene: TRBJ2-1; CDR3 DNA: TGTGCCAGCACCGGGACAGGGCTGAATCTGCAGTTCTTC; CDR3 protein: CASTGTGLNLQFF
clone size: .; D gene: TRBD2; V gene: TRBV29-1; J gene: TRBJ2-7; CDR3 DNA: TGCAGCGTTGAGTTGAGTGTAGGGCGGACTAGCGGGAGCGCCTACGAGCAGTACTTC; CDR3 protein: CSVELSVGRTSGSAYEQYF
clone size: .; D gene: .; V gene: TRBV11-2; J gene: TRBJ2-2; CDR3 DNA: TGTGCCAGCAGCTTAGAGCCCGGTGGCGGGATAAAGTGGGGCACCGGGGAGCTGTTTTTT; CDR3 protein: CASSLEPGGGIKWGTGELFF
clone size: .; D gene: .; V gene: TRBV7-9; J gene: TRBJ1-6; CDR3 DNA: TGTGCCAGCAGCTTAGCATTGGTCGGATCACCCCTCCACTTT; CDR3 protein: CASSLALVGSPLHF
clone size: .; D gene: .; V gene: TRBV19; J gene: TRBJ2-7; CDR3 DNA: TGTGCCAGTAGTACGAAGGACGGAACCTACGAGCAGTACTTC; CDR3 protein: CASSTKDGTYEQYF
clone size: .; D gene: .; V gene: TRBV7-9; J gene: TRBJ2-5; CDR3 DNA: TGTGCCAGCAGCTTAAAGTCCAGACGTTTAGAGACCCAGTACTTC; CDR3 protein: CASSLKSRRLETQYF